The sequence of this T cell receptor beta chain was determined in a study of CD8+ T cells in alopecia areata. Study-level information: Treated patients were dosed with oral tofacitinib, taking 5 to 10 mg twice daily. Tofacitinib exposure lasted 6 to 18 months, followed by 6 months off drug.

Following RNA extraction, reverse transcription yielded cDNA that acted as the sequencing template. TCRdb's copy holds only in-frame clones and misses some; the assay was immunoSEQ multiplex PCR. The sample holds hundreds of thousands of clones, around three fifths seen once. General study results and limits: Normal-skin resident alphabeta T cells also appear among scalp sample sequences. Amid tofacitinib therapy, many expanded lesional clones stayed present in scalp and blood.

The CDR3 has 15 amino acids. The V gene end was trimmed by 0 bases and the J gene end by 5 bases; junction bases not matched to a gene: 5. CDR1 and CDR2 (germline): MGHRA, YSYEKL. The treatment is: oral pan-JAK inhibitor, 5-10 mg twice daily. Points on this clone: What it binds is unknown.

The TCR was taken from a human donor with alopecia areata. Material: CD4+ T cells sorted from blood, obtained around week 54, from a patient treated with tofacitinib. The chain links TRBV4-1 to TRBJ2-5; 8 nucleotides line up with TRBD1. The CDR3 loop reads CASSQDRTGRETQYF. For the CDR3, the DNA is TGCGCCAGCAGCCAAGACCGGACAGGGAGGGAGACCCAGTACTTC.